Listed below are T cell receptor beta chains from one sample, sequenced in a study of T cell responses to AZD1222 COVID-19 vaccine. The repertoire was sequenced with immunoSEQ multiplex PCR; TCRdb's copy has only in-frame clones and lacks some. This table holds roughly 80,000 clones, 85% to 90% found once. Sequenced here: peripheral blood, sampled 28 days after the second AZD1222 dose. The receptors come from an adult who received the AZD1222 COVID-19 vaccine. The conserved cysteine and the conserved F or W are not part of the CDR3 here.

j_call v_call cdr3_aa
TRBJ1-5 TRBV19 ASSTGQRRLNQPQH
TRBJ1-2 TRBV5-1 ASSKAGGWSGTNYGYT
TRBJ2-7 TRBV2 ASRYPGQGFSSYEQY
TRBJ2-1 TRBV3-1/TRBV3-2 ASSQGVAGDNEQF
TRBJ1-1 TRBV6-1 ASSEGRNTEAF
TRBJ2-1 TRBV27 ASSFQSNYNEQF
TRBJ2-3 TRBV21-1 ASSKDLGGHGTDTQY
TRBJ2-7 TRBV2 ASSTDRFSHEQY
TRBJ1-6 TRBV7-9 ASTNPRGSPLH
TRBJ1-5 TRBV15 ATSRELGPNQPQH
TRBJ2-3 TRBV3-1/TRBV3-2 ASSQRTSGGGFTDTQY
TRBJ2-7 TRBV6-4 ASTLEQY
TRBJ1-6 TRBV28 ASSPEWGNNSPLH
TRBJ2-6 TRBV29-1 SVERGSGANVLT
TRBJ1-6 TRBV7-8 ASSLQASSNNSPLH
TRBJ1-2 TRBV28 ASSRQTVSRDRGKDGYT
TRBJ1-1 TRBV19 ASSWDPRTEAF
TRBJ2-7 TRBV4-3 ASSSGQVGEQY
TRBJ1-1 TRBV6-1 ASSEQGNTEAF
TRBJ1-4 TRBV5-1 ASSLQGQGGEKLF
TRBJ2-2 TRBV7-6 ASSLDPPGQSFTGELF
TRBJ1-6 TRBV10-1 ASSESRQGGNSPLH
TRBJ2-1 TRBV5-4 ASSPKEQSYLNEQF
TRBJ1-2 TRBV27 ASSLSGGGGDYGYT
TRBJ1-2 TRBV11-1 ASSPSDGNYGYT
TRBJ2-1 TRBV24-1 ATAGLAGTYNEQF
TRBJ1-3 TRBV7-9 ASSSHRQDPGNTIY
TRBJ2-1 TRBV7-3 ASSFPGLADNEQF
TRBJ2-5 TRBV10-3 AIRFQETQY
TRBJ2-2 TRBV18 ASSPRSGSDTGELF
TRBJ2-3 TRBV6-2/TRBV6-3 ASSPRQLPTDTQY
TRBJ1-2 TRBV14 ASSQFPGLGGGYT
TRBJ2-3 TRBV7-9 ASNPPGGQGASDTQY
TRBJ1-2 TRBV19 ASTPGERYNYGYT
TRBJ2-7 TRBV12-3/TRBV12-4 ASKNRDYEQY
TRBJ2-2 TRBV11-1 ASSMPITGELF
TRBJ2-7 TRBV28 ASTGFSYEQY
TRBJ1-2 TRBV27 ASSLYGTGNGYT
TRBJ2-7 TRBV7-2 ASSPGLALY
TRBJ1-4 TRBV5-1 ASSWTYDRTNEKLF
TRBJ1-5 TRBV28 ASKQGDPYSNQPQH
TRBJ2-7 TRBV30 AWRPGVPHSYEQY
TRBJ2-7 TRBV6-5 ASILSEQGPNEQY
TRBJ1-5 TRBV7-9 ASSSTGGEGNQPQH
TRBJ1-1 TRBV5-4 ASSWGGPMNTEAF
TRBJ2-5 TRBV6-6 ASNKVAPETQY
TRBJ1-5 TRBV12-2 ASPLGAGNQPQH
TRBJ2-7 TRBV19 ASSIRPTGGLYEQY
TRBJ1-1 TRBV27 ASSVSRAGYTEAF
TRBJ1-2 TRBV3-1/TRBV3-2 ASSLRDGNYGYT
TRBJ1-1 TRBV6-5 ASRIQGADTEAF
TRBJ1-6 TRBV7-2 ASSLSGQGNNSPLH
TRBJ2-7 TRBV5-1 ASSPGTSAFSYEQY
TRBJ2-7 TRBV7-2 ASSQASGVVKNEQY
TRBJ2-6 TRBV14 ASRDSGANVLT
TRBJ2-7 TRBV4-3 ASSQELAFLYEQY
TRBJ1-2 TRBV5-1 ASSLAQLDGYT